This T cell receptor beta chain was documented in a study of beta chain features in type 1 diabetes. Remarks on this clone: Its specificity is unknown.

The V gene end was trimmed by 3 bases and the J gene end by 5 bases; junction bases not matched to a gene: 16. Germline V CDR1 and CDR2: GTSNPN, SVGIG (reference sequence). The CDR3 totals 17 residues. General study points: Type 1 diabetes patients had fewer VDJ junction insertions and more deletions.

What was sequenced were expressed TCRB transcripts, since all of the isolated RNA had been reverse transcribed. The repertoire was sequenced with immunoSEQ multiplex PCR; TCRdb's copy has only in-frame clones and lacks some. Of approximately 400,000 clones listed, around 16% are singletons. This TCR was sampled from a woman under 30 in good health. The V call is TRBV30, the J call TRBJ1-2, with 9 bases lining up with TRBD1. Material for sequencing was naive CD4+ T cells from blood. In DNA form, the CDR3 reads TGTGCCTGGAGGTCACCATTCGACAGGGGGTTGAAGTATGGCTACACCTTC. This translates into CAWRSPFDRGLKYGYTF. Variable domain in full (rest from reference TRBV30 and TRBJ1-2): SQTIHQWPATLVQPVGSPLSLECTVEGTSNPNLYWYRQAAGRGLQLLFYSVGIGQISSEVPQNLSASRPQDRQFILSSKKLLLSDSGFYLCAWRSPFDRGLKYGYTFGSGTRLTVV.